This T cell receptor beta chain came from a study of regulatory T cells in long-lasting Graves disease. Deletions cut 1 base from V and 2 bases from J, with 9 bases between. The CDR3 has 14 residues. The germline gives CDR1 SGHTA, CDR2 FQGNSA. Study-level points and caveats: TRBV28 was favored in persistent disease, as were TRBJ1-2 and TRBJ2-5. The study found lower TCR diversity in persistent Graves' patients than in newly diagnosed ones.

Arm-PCR with iRepertoire HTBI primers amplified the CDR3 regions for these TCR beta libraries. TCRdb analysed the multiplex PCR reads with MiXCR anew, one entry per CDR3 protein. The sample contains almost 350,000 distinct CDR3 sequences, roughly 21% of which appear only once. The time point here: persistent/refractory GD, antithyroid drugs over 5 years with positive TRAb. Extracted RNA from PBMCs served as the source of the TCR library. American Thyroid Association guidelines defined how Graves' disease was diagnosed. Regarding this clonotype: Its antigen is unidentified.

This sequence originates from a female donor with Graves disease. The genes are TRBV7-2 and TRBJ2-7; the D is unclear. Sequences were derived from peripheral blood mononuclear cells (PBMCs), sampled when the disease was refractory, from a patient treated with antithyroid drugs. CDR3 sequence: CASSLDLVTYEQYF. The CDR3 region has the DNA TGTGCCAGCAGCTTAGATCTGGTTACCTACGAGCAGTACTTC.